Listed here are 3 T cell receptor beta chains from one sample, sequenced in a study of CD8+CD57+ T cells in acquired aplastic anemia. Investigators profiled TCR beta VDJ and CDR3 from genomic DNA template. TCRdb reanalysed the reads using MiXCR and keeps one entry per CDR3 protein. The sample lists roughly 150,000 distinct CDR3 sequences, around 48% occurring once. The sequenced patients had an expansion of CD8+CD57+ cells seen by flow cytometry. The sample comprised sorted CD4+, CD8+, or CD8+CD57+ T cells (not recorded which) from PBMCs. The receptors stem from a human donor with aplastic anemia.

This chain joins TRBV7-2 and TRBJ2-5; TRBD1 might be the D (6 bases). Germline values: CDR1 SGHTA, CDR2 FQGNSA. This CDR3 comprises 14 residues. V was clipped by 4 bases and J by 7 bases, with 16 bases between them. The CDR3 DNA reads TGTGCCAGCAGCTCTACCGAGGGGGTGGGGACCCAGTACTTC. Translated, it gives CASSSTEGVGTQYF.

A word on this clonotype: One end of the junction varies from germline; a read error may be responsible. The V and J genes are TRBV24-1 and TRBJ1-5; D gene unclear. The CDR3 runs 14 residues. Germline CDR1 KGHDR, CDR2 SFDVKD. The CDR3 nucleotides are TGTGCCACCAGTGATGTCGACACCAATCGGCCCCAGCATTTT. Protein: CATSDVDTNRPQHF.

The V and J genes are TRBV7-9 and TRBJ2-7; D unresolved. V was trimmed by 5 bases and J by 7 bases, leaving 9 bases between them. This CDR3 is 11 amino acids long. From germline, CDR1 is SEHNR and CDR2 FQNEAQ (reference sequence). The DNA of the CDR3 is TGTGCCAGCAGCCGCCAGGCAGAGCAGTACTTC. Its protein is CASSRQAEQYF. The full variable domain, with the rest looked up from reference TRBV7-9 and TRBJ2-7, is DTGVSQNPRHKITKRGQNVTFRCDPISEHNRLYWYRQTLGQGPEFLTYFQNEAQLEKSRLLSDRFSAERPKGSFSTLEIQRTEQGDSAMYLCASSRQAEQYFGPGTRLTVT.